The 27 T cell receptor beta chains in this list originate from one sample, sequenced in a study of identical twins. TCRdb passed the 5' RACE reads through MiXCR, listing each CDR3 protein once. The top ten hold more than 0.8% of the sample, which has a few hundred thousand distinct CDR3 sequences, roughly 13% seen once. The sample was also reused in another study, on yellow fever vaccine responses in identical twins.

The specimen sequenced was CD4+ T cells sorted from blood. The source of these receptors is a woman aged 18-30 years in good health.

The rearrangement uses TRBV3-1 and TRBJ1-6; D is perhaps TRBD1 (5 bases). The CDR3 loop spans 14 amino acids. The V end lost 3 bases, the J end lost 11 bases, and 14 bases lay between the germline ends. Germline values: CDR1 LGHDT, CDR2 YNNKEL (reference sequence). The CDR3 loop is CASSQGGGKPPLHF. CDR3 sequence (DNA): TGTGCCAGCAGCCAGGGGGGGGGAAAACCACCCCTCCACTTT.

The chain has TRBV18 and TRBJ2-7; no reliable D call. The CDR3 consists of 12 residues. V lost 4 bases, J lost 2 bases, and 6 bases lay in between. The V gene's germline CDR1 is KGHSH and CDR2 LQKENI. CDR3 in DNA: TGTGCCAGCTCACTCCAGGCCTACGAGCAGTACTTC. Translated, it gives CASSLQAYEQYF.

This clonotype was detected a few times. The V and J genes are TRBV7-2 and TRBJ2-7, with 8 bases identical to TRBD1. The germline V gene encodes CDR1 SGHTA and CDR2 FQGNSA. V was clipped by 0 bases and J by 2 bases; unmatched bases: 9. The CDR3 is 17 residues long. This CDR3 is CASSLASRQGPPYEQYF. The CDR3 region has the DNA TGTGCCAGCAGCTTAGCGAGTCGACAGGGGCCACCCTACGAGCAGTACTTC. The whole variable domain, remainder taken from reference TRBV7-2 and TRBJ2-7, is GAGVSQSPSNKVTEKGKDVELRCDPISGHTALYWYRQSLGQGLEFLIYFQGNSAPDKSGLPSDRFSAERTGGSVSTLTIQRTQQEDSAVYLCASSLASRQGPPYEQYFGPGTRLTVT.

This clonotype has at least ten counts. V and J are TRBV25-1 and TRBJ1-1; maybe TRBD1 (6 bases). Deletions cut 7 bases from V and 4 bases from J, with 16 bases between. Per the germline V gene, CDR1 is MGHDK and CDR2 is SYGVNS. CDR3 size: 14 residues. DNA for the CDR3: TGTGCCAGCACCCCTGCGCAGGGGAGCACTGAAGCTTTCTTT. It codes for CASTPAQGSTEAFF. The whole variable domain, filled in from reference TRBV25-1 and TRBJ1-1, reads EADIYQTPRYLVIGTGKKITLECSQTMGHDKMYWYQQDPGMELHLIHYSYGVNSTEKGDLSSESTVSRIRTEHFPLTLESARPSHTSQYLCASTPAQGSTEAFFGQGTRLTVV.

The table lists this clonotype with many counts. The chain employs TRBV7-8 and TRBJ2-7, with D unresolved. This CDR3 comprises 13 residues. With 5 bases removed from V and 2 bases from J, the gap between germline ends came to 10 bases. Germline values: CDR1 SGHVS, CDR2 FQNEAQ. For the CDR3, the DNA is TGTGCCAGCAGCCTCCCCCCTACCTACGAGCAGTACTTC. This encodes CASSLPPTYEQYF.

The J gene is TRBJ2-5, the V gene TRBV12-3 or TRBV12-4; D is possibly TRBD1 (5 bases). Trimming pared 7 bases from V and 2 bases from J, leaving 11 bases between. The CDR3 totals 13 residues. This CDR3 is CASTRAPQETQYF. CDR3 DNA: TGTGCCAGCACCAGGGCCCCTCAAGAGACCCAGTACTTC.

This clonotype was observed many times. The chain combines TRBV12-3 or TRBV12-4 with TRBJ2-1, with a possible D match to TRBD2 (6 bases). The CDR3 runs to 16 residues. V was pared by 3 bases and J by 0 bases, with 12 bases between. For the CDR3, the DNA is TGTGCCAGCAGTTTCTCTGCGGGGAGCTCCTACAATGAGCAGTTCTTC. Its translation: CASSFSAGSSYNEQFF.

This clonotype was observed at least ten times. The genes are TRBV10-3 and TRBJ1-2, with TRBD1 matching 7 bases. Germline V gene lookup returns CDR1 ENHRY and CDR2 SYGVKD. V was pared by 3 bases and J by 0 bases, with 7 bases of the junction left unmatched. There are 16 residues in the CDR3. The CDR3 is CAISDRDSQTNYGYTF. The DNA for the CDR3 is TGTGCCATCAGTGATCGGGACAGTCAAACTAACTATGGCTACACCTTC.

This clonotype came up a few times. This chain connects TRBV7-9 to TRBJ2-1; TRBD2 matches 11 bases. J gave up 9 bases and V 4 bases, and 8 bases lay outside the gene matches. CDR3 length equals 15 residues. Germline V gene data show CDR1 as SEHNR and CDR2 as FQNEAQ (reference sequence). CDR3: CASSSTSGNVVEQFF. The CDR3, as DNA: TGTGCCAGCAGCTCGACTAGCGGGAATGTAGTTGAGCAGTTCTTC.

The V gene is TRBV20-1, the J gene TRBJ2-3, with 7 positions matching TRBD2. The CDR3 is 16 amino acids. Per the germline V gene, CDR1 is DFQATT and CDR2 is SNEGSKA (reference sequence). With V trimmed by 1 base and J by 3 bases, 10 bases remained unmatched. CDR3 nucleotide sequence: TGCAGTGCTAGAGTGTGGTTGCTAGCGGAGACAGATACGCAGTATTTT. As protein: CSARVWLLAETDTQYF.

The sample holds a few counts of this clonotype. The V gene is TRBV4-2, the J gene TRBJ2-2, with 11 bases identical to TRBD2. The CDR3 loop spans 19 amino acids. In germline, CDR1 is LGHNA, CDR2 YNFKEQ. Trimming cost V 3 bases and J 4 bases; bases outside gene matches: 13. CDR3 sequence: CASSHMALAGGGRTGELFF. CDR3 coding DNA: TGTGCCAGCAGCCATATGGCCCTAGCGGGGGGTGGTCGCACCGGGGAGCTGTTTTTT.

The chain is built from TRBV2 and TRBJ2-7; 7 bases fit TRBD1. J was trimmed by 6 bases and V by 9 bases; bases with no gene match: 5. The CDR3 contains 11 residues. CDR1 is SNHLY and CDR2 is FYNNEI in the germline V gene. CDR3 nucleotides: TGTGCCAGACAACAGGGGCCCGAGCAGTACTTC. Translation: CARQQGPEQYF.

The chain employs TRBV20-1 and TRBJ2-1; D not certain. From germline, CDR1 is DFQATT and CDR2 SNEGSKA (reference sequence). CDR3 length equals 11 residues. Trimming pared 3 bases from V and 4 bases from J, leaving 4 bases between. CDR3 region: CSASSYNEQFF. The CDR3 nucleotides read TGCAGTGCTAGTAGTTACAATGAGCAGTTCTTC.

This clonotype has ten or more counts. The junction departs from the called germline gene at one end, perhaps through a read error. The CDR3 sequence: CSVGQGDVPPIF. The CDR3 DNA reads as TGCAGCGTTGGACAGGGAGATGTCCCCCCCATCTTC. The rearrangement joins TRBV29-1 to TRBJ2-1; TRBD1 agrees at 7 bases. Germline CDR1 SQVTM, CDR2 ANQGSEA. This CDR3 region has 12 residues.

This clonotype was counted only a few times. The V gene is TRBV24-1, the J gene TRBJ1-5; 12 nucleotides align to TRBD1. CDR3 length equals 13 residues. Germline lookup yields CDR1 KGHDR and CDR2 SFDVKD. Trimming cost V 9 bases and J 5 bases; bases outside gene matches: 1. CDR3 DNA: TGTGCCACCGGGACAGGGGGCTATCAGCCCCAGCATTTT. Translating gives CATGTGGYQPQHF.

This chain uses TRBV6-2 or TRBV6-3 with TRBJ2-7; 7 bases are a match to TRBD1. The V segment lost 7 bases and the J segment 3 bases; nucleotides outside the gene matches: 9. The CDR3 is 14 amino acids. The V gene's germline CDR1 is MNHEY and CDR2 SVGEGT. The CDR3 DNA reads TGTGCCAGCACCGACACTAGGACAGGCTACGAGCAGTACTTC. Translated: CASTDTRTGYEQYF.

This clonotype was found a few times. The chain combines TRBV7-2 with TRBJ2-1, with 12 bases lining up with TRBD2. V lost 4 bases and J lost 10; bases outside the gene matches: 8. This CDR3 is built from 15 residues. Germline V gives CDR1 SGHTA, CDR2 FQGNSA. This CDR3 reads CASSSRLAGAWEQFF. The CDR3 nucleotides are TGTGCCAGCAGCTCTAGACTAGCGGGGGCGTGGGAGCAGTTCTTC.

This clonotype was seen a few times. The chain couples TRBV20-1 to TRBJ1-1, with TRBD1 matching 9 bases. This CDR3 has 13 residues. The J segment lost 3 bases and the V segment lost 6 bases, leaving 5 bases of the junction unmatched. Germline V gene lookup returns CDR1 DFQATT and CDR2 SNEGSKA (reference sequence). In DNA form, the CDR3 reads TGCAGTGCGAGGGGACAGGGTGACACTGAAGCTTTCTTT. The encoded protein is CSARGQGDTEAFF.

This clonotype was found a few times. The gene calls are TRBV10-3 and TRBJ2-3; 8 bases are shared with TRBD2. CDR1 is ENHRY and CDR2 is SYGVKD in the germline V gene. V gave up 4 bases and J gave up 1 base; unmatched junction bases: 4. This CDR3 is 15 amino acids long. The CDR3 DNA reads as TGTGCCATCAGTGTAAGCGGGGGCCGCACAGATACGCAGTATTTT. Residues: CAISVSGGRTDTQYF.

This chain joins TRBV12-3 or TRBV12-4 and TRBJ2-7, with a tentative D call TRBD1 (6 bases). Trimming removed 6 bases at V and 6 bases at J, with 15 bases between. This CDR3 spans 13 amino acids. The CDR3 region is CASRYSGVGEQYF. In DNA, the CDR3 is TGTGCCAGCAGGTACTCAGGGGTTGGCGAGCAGTACTTC.

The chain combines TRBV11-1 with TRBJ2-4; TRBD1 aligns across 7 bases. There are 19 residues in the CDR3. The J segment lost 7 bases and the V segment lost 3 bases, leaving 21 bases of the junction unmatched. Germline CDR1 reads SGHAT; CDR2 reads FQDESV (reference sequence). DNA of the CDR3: TGTGCCAGCAGCTTTAGCCGCGGGCAGGGGGTATCCTGGAGGAACATTCAGTACTTC. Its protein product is CASSFSRGQGVSWRNIQYF.

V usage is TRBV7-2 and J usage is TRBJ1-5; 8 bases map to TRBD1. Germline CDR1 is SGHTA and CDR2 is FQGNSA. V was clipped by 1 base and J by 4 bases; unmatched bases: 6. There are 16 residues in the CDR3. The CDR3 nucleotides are TGTGCCAGCAGCTTAGGACAGGGGAAGAGGAATCAGCCCCAGCATTTT. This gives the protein CASSLGQGKRNQPQHF.

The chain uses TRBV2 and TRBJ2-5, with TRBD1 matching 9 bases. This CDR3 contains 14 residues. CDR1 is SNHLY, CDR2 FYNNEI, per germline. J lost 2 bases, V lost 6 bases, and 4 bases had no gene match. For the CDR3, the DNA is TGTGCCAGCAGAGAGGGACAGGGACAAGAGACCCAGTACTTC. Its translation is CASREGQGQETQYF.

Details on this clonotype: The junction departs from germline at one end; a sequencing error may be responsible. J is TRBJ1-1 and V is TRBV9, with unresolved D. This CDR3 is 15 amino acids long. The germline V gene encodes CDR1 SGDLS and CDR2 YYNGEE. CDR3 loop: CASSVDDGMNTEAFF. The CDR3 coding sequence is TGTGCCAGCAGCGTAGACGACGGGATGAACACTGAAGCATTCTTT.

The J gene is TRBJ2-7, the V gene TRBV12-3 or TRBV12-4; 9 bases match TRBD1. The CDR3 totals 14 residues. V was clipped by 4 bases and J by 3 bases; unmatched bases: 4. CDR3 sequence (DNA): TGTGCCAGCAGTTCGGACAGGGGATTCTACGAGCAGTACTTC. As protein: CASSSDRGFYEQYF.

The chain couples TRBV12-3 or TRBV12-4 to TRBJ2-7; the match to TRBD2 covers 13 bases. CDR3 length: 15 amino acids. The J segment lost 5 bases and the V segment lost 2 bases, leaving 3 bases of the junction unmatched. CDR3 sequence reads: CASSLRGTSGDEQYF. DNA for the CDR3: TGTGCCAGCAGTTTAAGGGGGACTAGCGGGGACGAGCAGTACTTC.

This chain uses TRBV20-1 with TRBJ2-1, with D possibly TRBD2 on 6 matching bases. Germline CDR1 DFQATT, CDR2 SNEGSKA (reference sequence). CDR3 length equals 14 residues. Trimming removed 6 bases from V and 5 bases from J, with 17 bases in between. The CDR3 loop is CSATGGPPHNEQFF. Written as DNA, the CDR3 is TGCAGTGCCACCGGGGGTCCCCCTCACAATGAGCAGTTCTTC.